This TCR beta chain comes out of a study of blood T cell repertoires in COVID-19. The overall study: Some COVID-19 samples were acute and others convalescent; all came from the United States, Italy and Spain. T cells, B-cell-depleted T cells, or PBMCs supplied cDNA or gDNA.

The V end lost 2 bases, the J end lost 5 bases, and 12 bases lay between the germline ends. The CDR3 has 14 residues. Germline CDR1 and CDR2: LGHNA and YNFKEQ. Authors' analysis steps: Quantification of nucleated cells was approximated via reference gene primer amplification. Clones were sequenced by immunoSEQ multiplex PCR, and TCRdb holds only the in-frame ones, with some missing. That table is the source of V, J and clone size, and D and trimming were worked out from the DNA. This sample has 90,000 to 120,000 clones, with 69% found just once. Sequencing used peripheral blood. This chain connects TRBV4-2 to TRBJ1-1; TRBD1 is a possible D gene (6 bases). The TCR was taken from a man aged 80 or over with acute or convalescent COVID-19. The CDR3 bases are TGTGCCAGCAGCCAACCAGGGGAGAGGACTGAAGCTTTCTTT. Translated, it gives CASSQPGERTEAFF.